This is a list of T cell receptor beta chains from one sample in a study of neurological immune-mediated disorders. TCRdb used MiXCR to reprocess the 5' RACE reads, holding one entry per CDR3 protein. The sample lists 77,000 or so distinct CDR3 sequences, under 10% occurring once. The sample comprised PBMCs. These receptors were taken from a man in his fifties in good health. CDR3s include the opening cysteine and the closing phenylalanine or tryptophan. A clone size is listed for some rows: how often the clone was seen (once, few, many), or a class if it is expanded.

CDR3: CSATAGAKNIQYF
size: -
V: TRBV20-1

CDR3: CASSLNPGGYEQYF
size: many
V: TRBV5-1

CDR3: CASSEGIDNQPQHF
size: -
V: TRBV6-1

CDR3: CSVLVRVGEQFF
size: many
V: TRBV20-1

CDR3: CASSPRDKGTYEQYF
size: many
V: TRBV18

CDR3: CASSPSLDRVNTGELFF
size: many
V: TRBV3-1

CDR3: CAWAFGDYEQYF
size: many
V: TRBV30

CDR3: CASSFRGTGTEAFF
size: many
V: TRBV12-3/TRBV12-4

CDR3: CASSPRGGTSGIVSNNEQFF
size: many
V: TRBV11-2

CDR3: CASSEALGRNQPQHF
size: many
V: TRBV6-1

CDR3: CASSLRGQGVNEQFF
size: -
V: TRBV12-3/TRBV12-4

CDR3: CSADQGAMSTEAFF
size: many
V: TRBV20-1

CDR3: CASSSTGLAAMQQETQYF
size: many
V: TRBV5-1

CDR3: CASSLGGAGHQPQHF
size: many
V: TRBV5-1

CDR3: CASSYFSGGNEKLFF
size: many
V: TRBV6-6

CDR3: CASGTSGTDTQYF
size: many
V: TRBV15

CDR3: CSVLGEGYGYTF
size: many
V: TRBV29-1

CDR3: CASSLQPSDGYTF
size: many
V: TRBV5-1

CDR3: CATGGLAGGPGEQFF
size: many
V: TRBV24-1

CDR3: CASSALRGAGANVLTF
size: many
V: TRBV2

CDR3: CASSLQGTNQPQHF
size: many
V: TRBV3-1

CDR3: CASRLAGGQGTDTQYF
size: many
V: TRBV6-5

CDR3: CSARGKLSVETQYF
size: many
V: TRBV20-1

CDR3: CASSMRQGQSPLHF
size: many
V: TRBV5-6

CDR3: CASSSVGRAQPQHF
size: many
V: TRBV7-6

CDR3: CASRVSGITYEQYF
size: many
V: TRBV6-2/TRBV6-3

CDR3: CASSLSGAEVGYTF
size: many
V: TRBV28

CDR3: CASSQVGGGYNEQFF
size: many
V: TRBV4-3

CDR3: CASSINSGTGGDEKLFF
size: -
V: TRBV25-1

CDR3: CASSTRTLAKNIQYF
size: many
V: TRBV11-2

CDR3: CASSPAPETQYF
size: many
V: TRBV7-9

CDR3: CASSETGGRADTQYF
size: many
V: TRBV6-5

CDR3: CASITREGGWNTEAFF
size: many
V: TRBV12-3/TRBV12-4

CDR3: CASSEPWTDTQYF
size: many
V: TRBV2

CDR3: CSASGQVYNSPLHF
size: many
V: TRBV20-1

CDR3: CSASRDLILTGELFF
size: many
V: TRBV20-1

CDR3: CASSLRDRISGNTIYF
size: many
V: TRBV7-2

CDR3: CASSLPRGAGSSYEQYF
size: many
V: TRBV7-2

CDR3: CASSLEREGPLEQFF
size: many
V: TRBV5-1

CDR3: CASSTSLGAYEQYF
size: many
V: TRBV5-1

CDR3: CASSLEGNGYTF
size: many
V: TRBV11-2

CDR3: CASSFAGTSDAYYEQYF
size: many
V: TRBV5-1

CDR3: CASSPRTGQDTQYF
size: many
V: TRBV7-9

CDR3: CAISETREGETQYF
size: many
V: TRBV10-3

CDR3: CASNQGQGKSEQYF
size: many
V: TRBV2

CDR3: CASQTRQNTEAFF
size: many
V: TRBV2

CDR3: CASSSGGAYGYTF
size: many
V: TRBV6-6

CDR3: CASSSSGTSGGAYNEQFF
size: many
V: TRBV7-9